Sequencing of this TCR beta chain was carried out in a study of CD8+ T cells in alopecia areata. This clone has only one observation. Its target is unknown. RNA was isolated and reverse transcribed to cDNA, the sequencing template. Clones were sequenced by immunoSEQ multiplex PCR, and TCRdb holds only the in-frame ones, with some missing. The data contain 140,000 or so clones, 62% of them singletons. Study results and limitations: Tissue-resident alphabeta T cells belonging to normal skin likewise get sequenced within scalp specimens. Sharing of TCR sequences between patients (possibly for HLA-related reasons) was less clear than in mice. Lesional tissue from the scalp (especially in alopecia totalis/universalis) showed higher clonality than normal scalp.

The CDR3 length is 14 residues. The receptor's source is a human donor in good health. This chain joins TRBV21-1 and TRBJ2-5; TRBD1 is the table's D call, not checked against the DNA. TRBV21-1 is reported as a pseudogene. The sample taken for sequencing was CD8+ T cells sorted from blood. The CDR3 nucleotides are TGTGCCAGCAGGGTGACAGGGCGGGGAGAGACCCAGTACTTC. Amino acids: CASRVTGRGETQYF.